A selection of T cell receptor beta chains follows, all from one sample in a study of blood T cell repertoires in COVID-19. Assay: immunoSEQ multiplex PCR; the TCRdb copy retains only in-frame clones and omits some. The table includes 200,000 to 300,000 clones, about 89% detected once. Sequencing was done on a sample of peripheral blood. These receptors originate from a woman between 40 and 50 years old who had recovered from COVID-19. Both conserved end residues are part of each CDR3. D genes are given only for firm matches. Clone size is not always given. Where it is, it says once, few, many or a class for expanded clones.

TRBV5-6	.	TRBJ1-1	.	CASSLFRVGTEAFF	TGTGCCAGCAGCTTGTTCAGGGTGGGCACTGAAGCTTTCTTT
TRBV6-1	.	TRBJ1-5	once	CASSEGGWERGNQPQHF	TGTGCCAGCAGTGAGGGTGGATGGGAAAGAGGGAATCAGCCCCAGCATTTT
TRBV12-3/TRBV12-4	.	TRBJ2-7	.	CASSLRQYYEQYF	TGTGCCAGCAGTTTGAGACAGTACTACGAGCAGTACTTC
TRBV5-5	.	TRBJ1-5	.	CASSLGRGIGNNQPQHF	TGTGCCAGCAGCTTGGGCAGGGGAATTGGGAACAATCAGCCCCAGCATTTT
TRBV3-1/TRBV3-2	TRBD2	TRBJ2-5	.	CASRQGLAGGMETQYF	TGTGCCAGCAGACAGGGACTAGCGGGGGGGATGGAGACCCAGTACTTC
TRBV28	.	TRBJ1-2	.	CASSWQGLANYGYTF	TGTGCCAGCAGTTGGCAGGGGTTAGCTAACTATGGCTACACCTTC
TRBV7-6	.	TRBJ1-1	.	CASSPPPAVNTEAFF	TGTGCCAGCAGCCCCCCTCCGGCGGTTAACACTGAAGCTTTCTTT
TRBV7-2	.	TRBJ1-1	.	CASRLQNTEAFF	TGTGCCAGCAGGTTACAGAACACTGAAGCTTTCTTT
TRBV28	.	TRBJ1-2	.	CASRDPGTYGYTF	TGTGCCAGCAGAGACCCGGGAACTTATGGCTACACCTTC
TRBV6-2/TRBV6-3	TRBD1	TRBJ2-3	.	CASSYAQGAAWGTDTQYF	TGTGCCAGCAGTTATGCACAGGGGGCGGCGTGGGGCACAGATACGCAGTATTTT
TRBV6-2/TRBV6-3	.	TRBJ2-2	.	CASSPPAGRNTGELFF	TGTGCCAGCAGCCCGCCGGCGGGCCGAAACACCGGGGAGCTGTTTTTT
TRBV7-9	.	TRBJ2-7	.	CASSSSGTREQYF	TGTGCCAGCAGCTCCTCAGGGACACGCGAGCAGTACTTC
TRBV7-2	.	TRBJ2-7	.	CASSLGQGMGYEQYF	TGTGCCAGCAGCTTAGGGCAGGGTATGGGCTACGAGCAGTACTTC
TRBV2	.	TRBJ1-1	.	CASRGQWNTEAFF	TGTGCCAGCAGGGGACAATGGAACACTGAAGCTTTCTTT
TRBV10-1	.	TRBJ2-7	.	CASSEGSSGYEQYF	TGCGCCAGCAGTGAGGGGAGTAGCGGTTACGAGCAGTACTTC
TRBV19	TRBD1	TRBJ1-6	.	CASSMTGAHSPLHF	TGTGCCAGTAGTATGACAGGGGCCCATTCACCCCTCCACTTT
TRBV3-1/TRBV3-2	.	TRBJ2-1	.	CASSQDRGSHNEQFF	TGTGCCAGCAGCCAAGATCGGGGGTCGCACAATGAGCAGTTCTTC
TRBV2	TRBD1	TRBJ1-2	.	CASGQGGYGYTF	TGTGCCAGCGGACAGGGGGGCTATGGCTACACCTTC
TRBV7-8	.	TRBJ2-7	.	CASSLAGQPLYEQYF	TGTGCCAGCAGCTTAGCGGGACAACCTCTCTACGAGCAGTACTTC
TRBV9	.	TRBJ1-6	.	CASSVLGVGNSPLHF	TGTGCCAGCAGCGTACTCGGGGTGGGGAATTCACCCCTCCACTTT
TRBV9	.	TRBJ1-2	.	CASSGQVNYGYTF	TGTGCCAGCAGCGGACAGGTTAACTATGGCTACACCTTC
TRBV5-4	.	TRBJ2-3	.	CASSLGSDEDTQYF	TGTGCCAGCAGCTTGGGGAGCGACGAAGATACGCAGTATTTT
TRBV5-1	.	TRBJ2-4	.	CASSLRDRKNIQYF	TGCGCCAGCAGCTTGAGAGACAGGAAGAACATTCAGTACTTC
TRBV5-1	TRBD1	TRBJ1-2	.	CASSLDRAGFGYTF	TGCGCCAGCAGCCTGGACAGGGCCGGTTTTGGCTACACCTTC
TRBV27	.	TRBJ2-3	.	CASSQGPDTQYF	TGTGCCAGCAGTCAGGGGCCAGATACGCAGTATTTT
TRBV7-7	.	TRBJ1-4	.	CASSFISTLSEKLFF	TGTGCCAGCAGCTTTATTTCTACCCTTAGCGAAAAACTGTTTTTT
TRBV3-1/TRBV3-2	.	TRBJ1-2	few	CASSQALRYGYTF	TGTGCCAGCAGCCAAGCCCTCCGTTATGGCTACACCTTC
TRBV7-8	.	TRBJ2-7	.	CASSIQGDGEQYF	TGTGCCAGCAGCATTCAGGGTGACGGCGAGCAGTACTTC
TRBV5-1	TRBD1	TRBJ2-5	once	CASSSTGGEETQYF	TGCGCCAGCAGCTCAACAGGGGGTGAAGAGACCCAGTACTTC
TRBV5-6	.	TRBJ2-7	.	CASSSRGLSYEQYF	TGTGCCAGCAGCTCTAGGGGGTTATCGTATGAGCAGTACTTC
TRBV6-6	.	TRBJ2-2	.	CASTELRGTGELFF	TGTGCCAGCACCGAATTGCGGGGAACCGGGGAGCTGTTTTTT
TRBV10-3	.	TRBJ2-1	.	CAISESGLDEQFF	TGTGCCATCAGTGAATCAGGGTTGGATGAGCAGTTCTTC
TRBV9	.	TRBJ1-6	.	CASSVGSGNSPLHF	TGTGCCAGCAGCGTAGGATCCGGGAATTCACCCCTCCACTTT
TRBV10-2	.	TRBJ1-1	.	CASSWMGTVNTEAFF	TGCGCCAGCAGTTGGATGGGCACCGTGAACACTGAAGCTTTCTTT
TRBV5-6	TRBD1	TRBJ2-1	once	CASSLGWTGLYNEQFF	TGTGCCAGCAGCTTGGGATGGACAGGACTCTACAATGAGCAGTTCTTC
TRBV6-1	.	TRBJ1-1	.	CASSEFGGDTEAFF	TGTGCCAGCAGTGAATTCGGCGGGGACACTGAAGCTTTCTTT
TRBV5-1	.	TRBJ2-1	few	CASSSGRDIRNEQFF	TGCGCCAGCAGCTCAGGACGGGACATAAGGAATGAGCAGTTCTTC
TRBV5-1	TRBD1	TRBJ2-5	.	CASSLGTGEETQYF	TGCGCCAGCAGCTTGGGTACAGGGGAGGAGACCCAGTACTTC
TRBV18	TRBD2	TRBJ2-3	.	CASSPRLAGGQDTQYF	TGTGCCAGCTCACCCCGACTAGCGGGGGGGCAGGATACGCAGTATTTT
TRBV2	TRBD1	TRBJ1-2	.	CASSATGSSGGYTF	TGTGCCAGCAGTGCGACAGGGTCTTCCGGTGGCTACACCTTC
TRBV5-1	TRBD2	TRBJ2-1	.	CASSSRERGEQFF	TGCGCCAGCAGCTCCCGCGAGCGGGGGGAGCAGTTCTTC
TRBV6-2/TRBV6-3	TRBD2	TRBJ2-5	.	CASSSTRGLAGHQETQYF	TGTGCCAGCAGTTCCACACGCGGACTAGCGGGCCACCAAGAGACCCAGTACTTC
TRBV7-2	.	TRBJ1-2	few	CASSWGEMGLTF	TGTGCCAGCAGCTGGGGGGAGATGGGGTTAACCTTC
TRBV5-1	.	TRBJ2-1	.	CASSLGGTINEQFF	TGCGCCAGCAGCTTGGGGGGGACAATCAATGAGCAGTTCTTC
TRBV27	TRBD1	TRBJ1-5	.	CASSFDRAQPQHF	TGTGCCAGCAGTTTCGACAGGGCTCAGCCCCAGCATTTT
TRBV2	TRBD2	TRBJ2-1	many	CASRRVGLAGDEQFF	TGTGCCAGCAGACGGGTGGGACTAGCGGGTGATGAGCAGTTCTTC
TRBV3-1/TRBV3-2	TRBD1	TRBJ1-2	once	CASSPQRQQGTRFNYGYTF	TGTGCCAGCAGCCCTCAAAGGCAACAGGGGACTAGGTTTAACTATGGCTACACCTTC
TRBV7-9	.	TRBJ2-3	.	CASGQGGTDTQYF	TGTGCCAGCGGCCAGGGCGGCACAGATACGCAGTATTTT
TRBV7-8	TRBD2	TRBJ2-2	.	CASSSVAGGNTGELFF	TGTGCCAGCAGCTCAGTAGCGGGGGGGAACACCGGGGAGCTGTTTTTT
TRBV7-9	.	TRBJ2-7	.	CASSLTQRSSYEQYF	TGTGCCAGCAGCCTGACTCAGAGAAGCTCCTACGAGCAGTACTTC
TRBV29-1	TRBD1	TRBJ1-1	.	CSIGQGTEAFF	TGCAGCATTGGACAGGGGACTGAAGCTTTCTTT
TRBV2	.	TRBJ2-3	.	CARSTGDTQYF	TGTGCCCGAAGTACGGGAGATACGCAGTATTTT
TRBV9	TRBD2	TRBJ2-2	few	CASSPQRGTNTGELFF	TGTGCCAGCAGCCCGCAGCGGGGAACGAACACCGGGGAGCTGTTTTTT
TRBV7-2	.	TRBJ1-5	.	CASSRGEALPQPQHF	TGTGCCAGCAGCCGCGGGGAGGCACTCCCTCAGCCCCAGCATTTT
TRBV6-5	.	TRBJ2-7	.	CASSSWTESYEQYF	TGTGCCAGCAGTTCTTGGACTGAATCCTACGAGCAGTACTTC
TRBV5-8	.	TRBJ1-3	.	CASSLEQGRTGNTIYF	TGTGCCAGCAGCTTGGAACAGGGAAGGACTGGAAACACCATATATTTT
TRBV6-1	TRBD2	TRBJ2-5	.	CASSEARLAGAGGETQYF	TGTGCCAGCAGTGAAGCGAGGCTAGCGGGGGCCGGCGGTGAGACCCAGTACTTC
TRBV2	TRBD2	TRBJ2-1	.	CASSEERGGQNEQFF	TGTGCCAGCAGTGAAGAGCGGGGGGGCCAGAATGAGCAGTTCTTC
TRBV18	.	TRBJ2-7	.	CASSPPGNPYEQYF	TGTGCCAGCTCACCACCGGGCAATCCCTACGAGCAGTACTTC
TRBV5-1	TRBD1	TRBJ2-7	.	CASSLGTGTYEQYF	TGCGCCAGCAGCTTAGGGACAGGGACGTACGAGCAGTACTTC